The 2 T cell receptor beta chains below all came from one sample that was sequenced in a study of T cells in Graves' hyperthyroidism and ophthalmopathy. RNA transcripts yielded amplified TCR beta CDR3 regions. When the TCR CDR3 underwent first-round RT-PCR, the HTBI primer set was used. TCRdb called the multiplex PCR reads again in MiXCR, with one record for every CDR3 protein. The data contain roughly 710,000 distinct CDR3 sequences, 35% of them singletons. The specimen sequenced was blood. The receptors come from a woman aged 35 to 49 with Graves' hyperthyroidism.

In its sample, this clonotype was seen a few times. The germline gene is not matched at one end of the junction; a read error may be the cause. This sequence joins TRBV16 and TRBJ1-4, with D maybe TRBD1 (5 bases). The CDR3 is made up of 13 amino acids. Germline-derived CDR1 and CDR2 are KGHSY and FQNENV. The CDR3: CASSQNRGERLRF. DNA of the CDR3: TGTGCCAGCAGCCAAAATCGGGGGGAGCGACTCCGTTTT.

The chain joins TRBV7-9 to TRBJ2-5, with D maybe TRBD1 (5 bases). The V and J ends lost 10 bases and 11 bases respectively, with 23 bases between them. Germline V lookup: CDR1 SEHNR, CDR2 FQNEAQ (reference sequence). CDR3 length equals 13 residues. As DNA, the CDR3 is TGTGCCAACACACCCGACAGCTTAAATGAGCAGTACTTC. Encoded protein: CANTPDSLNEQYF.